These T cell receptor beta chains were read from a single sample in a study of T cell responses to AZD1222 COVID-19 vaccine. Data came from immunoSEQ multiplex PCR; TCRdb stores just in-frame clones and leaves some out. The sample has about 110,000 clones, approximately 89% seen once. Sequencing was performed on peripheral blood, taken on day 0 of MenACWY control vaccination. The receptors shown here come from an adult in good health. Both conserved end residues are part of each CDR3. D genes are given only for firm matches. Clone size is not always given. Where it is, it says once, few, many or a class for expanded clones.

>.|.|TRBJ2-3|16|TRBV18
CASSELGPGSTDTQYF
TGTGCCAGCTCAGAACTGGGACCAGGAAGCACAGATACGCAGTATTTT
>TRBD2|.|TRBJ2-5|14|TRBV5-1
CASSPLAGGETQYF
TGCGCCAGCAGCCCACTAGCGGGGGGGGAGACCCAGTACTTC
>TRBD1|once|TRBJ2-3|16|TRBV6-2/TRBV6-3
CASSYSRTGGTDTQYF
TGTGCCAGCAGTTACTCCAGGACAGGGGGCACAGATACGCAGTATTTT
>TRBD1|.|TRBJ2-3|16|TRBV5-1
CASSFPGQGYTDTQYF
TGCGCCAGCAGCTTCCCGGGACAGGGTTACACAGATACGCAGTATTTT
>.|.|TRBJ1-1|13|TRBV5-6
CASSFDSNTEAFF
TGTGCCAGCAGCTTCGACAGTAACACTGAAGCTTTCTTT
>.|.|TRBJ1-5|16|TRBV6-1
CASSEHGSEGNQPQHF
TGTGCCAGCAGTGAACATGGTTCAGAGGGCAATCAGCCCCAGCATTTT
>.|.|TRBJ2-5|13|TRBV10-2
CASSRDGQETQYF
TGCGCCAGCAGTAGGGACGGTCAAGAGACCCAGTACTTC
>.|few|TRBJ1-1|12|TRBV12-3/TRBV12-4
CASTLMGSEAFF
TGTGCCAGCACTTTAATGGGCAGCGAAGCTTTCTTT
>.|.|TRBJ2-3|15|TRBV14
CASSQGRLSTDTQYF
TGTGCCAGCAGCCAAGGACGGTTGAGCACAGATACGCAGTATTTT
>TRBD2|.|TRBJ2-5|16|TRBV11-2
CASSLVLAGNRETQYF
TGTGCCAGCAGCTTAGTGCTAGCGGGGAACAGGGAGACCCAGTACTTC
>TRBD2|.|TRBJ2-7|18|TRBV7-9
CASSPVLRGGGKTYEQYF
TGTGCCAGCAGCCCCGTTCTCCGCGGCGGGGGAAAGACCTACGAGCAGTACTTC
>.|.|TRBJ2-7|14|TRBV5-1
CASSWETLIHEQYF
TGCGCCAGCAGCTGGGAGACACTAATCCACGAGCAGTACTTC
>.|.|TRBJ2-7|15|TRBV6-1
CASSESDFGIYEQYF
TGTGCCAGCAGTGAAAGCGATTTTGGCATCTACGAGCAGTACTTC
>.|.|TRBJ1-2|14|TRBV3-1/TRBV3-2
CASSQDSENYGYTF
TGTGCCAGCAGCCAAGATTCCGAGAACTATGGCTACACCTTC
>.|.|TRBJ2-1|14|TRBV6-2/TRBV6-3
CASSYSSGYNEQFF
TGTGCCAGCAGTTACTCGTCAGGATACAATGAGCAGTTCTTC
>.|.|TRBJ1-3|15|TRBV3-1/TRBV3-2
CASSREIVSGNTIYF
TGTGCCAGCAGCCGAGAGATTGTCTCTGGAAACACCATATATTTT
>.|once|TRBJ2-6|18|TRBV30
CAWSVGVVTGSGANVLTF
TGTGCCTGGAGTGTTGGGGTAGTCACCGGCTCTGGGGCCAACGTCCTGACTTTC
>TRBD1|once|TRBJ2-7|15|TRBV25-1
CASSEPGQGLYEQYF
TGTGCCAGCAGTGAACCTGGACAGGGGCTGTACGAGCAGTACTTC
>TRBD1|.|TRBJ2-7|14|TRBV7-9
CASSSGQLSYEQYF
TGTGCCAGCAGCTCGGGACAGCTATCCTACGAGCAGTACTTC
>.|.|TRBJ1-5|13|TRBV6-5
CASSPQFNQPQHF
TGTGCCAGCAGTCCACAGTTCAATCAGCCCCAGCATTTT
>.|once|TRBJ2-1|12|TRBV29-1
CSVEDEGNEQFF
TGCAGCGTTGAAGACGAAGGCAATGAGCAGTTCTTC
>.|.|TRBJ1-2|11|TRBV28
CASSDNYGYTF
TGTGCCAGCAGCGACAACTATGGCTACACCTTC
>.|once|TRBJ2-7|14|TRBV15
CATSRAGQSYEQYF
TGTGCCACCAGCAGAGCCGGCCAGTCCTACGAGCAGTACTTC
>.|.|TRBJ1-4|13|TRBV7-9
CASKASVSEKLFF
TGTGCCAGCAAAGCCTCTGTATCTGAAAAACTGTTTTTT
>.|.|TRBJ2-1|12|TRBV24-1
CATSDGGARSIF
TGTGCCACCAGTGATGGTGGCGCACGGTCAATCTTC
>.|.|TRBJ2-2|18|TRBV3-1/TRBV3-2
CASSQDVGSLRITGELFF
TGTGCCAGCAGCCAAGATGTAGGCAGTTTACGGATCACCGGGGAGCTGTTTTTT
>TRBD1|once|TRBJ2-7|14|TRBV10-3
CAIRDRTGAAEQYF
TGTGCCATCAGGGACCGGACAGGGGCGGCCGAGCAGTACTTC
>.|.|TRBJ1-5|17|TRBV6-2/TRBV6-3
CASSYPFDSYSNQPQHF
TGTGCCAGCAGTTACCCCTTCGACAGTTATAGCAATCAGCCCCAGCATTTT
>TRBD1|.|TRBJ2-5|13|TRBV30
CAWSRQGRETQYF
TGTGCCTGGAGTCGACAGGGTCGAGAGACCCAGTACTTC
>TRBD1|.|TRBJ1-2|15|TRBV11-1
CASSRGTGLGYGYTF
TGTGCCAGCAGCCGGGGGACAGGTTTGGGCTATGGCTACACCTTC
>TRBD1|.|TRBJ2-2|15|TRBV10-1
CASSGTGGPTGELFF
TGCGCCAGCAGTGGGACAGGGGGCCCCACCGGGGAGCTGTTTTTT
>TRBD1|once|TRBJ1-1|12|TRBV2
CASRDRGTEAFF
TGTGCCAGCAGAGACAGGGGAACTGAAGCTTTCTTT
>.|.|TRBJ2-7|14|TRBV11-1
CASSLARRSNEQYF
TGTGCCAGCAGCTTAGCGCGGCGGTCTAACGAGCAGTACTTC
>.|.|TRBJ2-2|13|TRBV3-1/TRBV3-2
CASSQARAGELFF
TGTGCCAGCAGCCAAGCCCGGGCCGGGGAGCTGTTTTTT
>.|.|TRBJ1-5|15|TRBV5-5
CASKLEGGSNQPQHF
TGTGCCAGCAAGTTGGAGGGTGGGAGCAATCAGCCCCAGCATTTT
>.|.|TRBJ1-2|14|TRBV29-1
CSVEDFRQGHFYTF
TGCAGCGTTGAAGACTTTCGGCAGGGCCATTTCTACACCTTC
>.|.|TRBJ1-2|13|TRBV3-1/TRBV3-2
CASSQGLDYGYTF
TGTGCCAGCAGCCAAGGCTTAGACTATGGCTACACCTTC
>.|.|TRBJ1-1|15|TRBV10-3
CAIRRTQPSNTEAFF
TGTGCCATCCGGCGTACCCAACCCTCGAACACTGAAGCTTTCTTT
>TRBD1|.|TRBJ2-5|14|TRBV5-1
CASSLNPGGETQYF
TGCGCCAGCAGCTTGAATCCAGGGGGCGAGACCCAGTACTTC
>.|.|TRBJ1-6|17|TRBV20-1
CSASPPGRGRADSPLHF
TGCAGTGCTAGTCCCCCGGGACGGGGGCGAGCGGATTCACCCCTCCACTTT